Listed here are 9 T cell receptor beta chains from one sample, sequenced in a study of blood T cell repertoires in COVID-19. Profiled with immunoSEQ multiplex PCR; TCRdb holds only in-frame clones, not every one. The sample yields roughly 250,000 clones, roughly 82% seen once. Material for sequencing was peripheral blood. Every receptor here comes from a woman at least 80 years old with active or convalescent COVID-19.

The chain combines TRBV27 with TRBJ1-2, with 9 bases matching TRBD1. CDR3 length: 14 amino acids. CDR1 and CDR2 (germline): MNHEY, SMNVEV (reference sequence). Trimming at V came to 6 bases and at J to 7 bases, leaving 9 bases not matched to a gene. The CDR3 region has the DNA TGTGCCAGCAGCCTTACTTGGACAGGGGCTGGCTACACCTTC. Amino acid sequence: CASSLTWTGAGYTF.

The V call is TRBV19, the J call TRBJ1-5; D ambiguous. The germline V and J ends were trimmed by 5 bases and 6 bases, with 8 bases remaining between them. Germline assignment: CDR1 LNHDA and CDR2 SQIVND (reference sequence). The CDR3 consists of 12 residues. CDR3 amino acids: CASSREGQPQHF. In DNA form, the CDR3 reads TGTGCCAGTAGTCGGGAAGGTCAGCCCCAGCATTTT.

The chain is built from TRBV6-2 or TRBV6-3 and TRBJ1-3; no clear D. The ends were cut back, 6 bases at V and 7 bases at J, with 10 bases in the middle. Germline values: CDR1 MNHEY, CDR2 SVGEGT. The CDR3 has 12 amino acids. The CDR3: CASSLTGNTIYF. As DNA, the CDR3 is TGTGCCAGCAGCCTTACGGGGAACACCATATATTTT.

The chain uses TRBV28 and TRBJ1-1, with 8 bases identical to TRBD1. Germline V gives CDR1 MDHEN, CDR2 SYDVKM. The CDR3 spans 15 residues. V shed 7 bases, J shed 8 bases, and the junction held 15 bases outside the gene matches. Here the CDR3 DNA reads TGTGCCAGCATCCTTACCCCCTCCGGACAGGGCGAAGCTTTCTTT. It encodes CASILTPSGQGEAFF.

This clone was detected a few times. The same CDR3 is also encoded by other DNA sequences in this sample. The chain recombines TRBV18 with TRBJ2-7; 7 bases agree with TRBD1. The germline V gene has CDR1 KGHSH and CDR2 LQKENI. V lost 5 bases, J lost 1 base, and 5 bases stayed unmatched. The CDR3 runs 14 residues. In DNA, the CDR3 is TGTGCCAGCTCATACCGGGACAGTTCCTACGAGCAGTACTTC. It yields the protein CASSYRDSSYEQYF.

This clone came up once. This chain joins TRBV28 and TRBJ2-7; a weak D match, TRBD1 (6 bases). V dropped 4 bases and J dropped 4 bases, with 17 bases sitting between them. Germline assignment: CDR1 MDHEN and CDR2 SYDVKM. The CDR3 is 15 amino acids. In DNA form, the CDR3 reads TGTGCCAGCAGTTCAGGGGTTTTGCTCCGATACGAGCAGTACTTC. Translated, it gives CASSSGVLLRYEQYF.

In DNA form, the CDR3 reads TGTGCCAGCAGCCAAATGTTATCTGGGGCCAACGTCCTGACTTTC. Its translation is CASSQMLSGANVLTF. The chain recombines TRBV3-1 (or the pseudogene TRBV3-2) with TRBJ2-6, with D unclear. The CDR3 spans 15 residues. The germline gives CDR1 LGHDT, CDR2 YNNKEL (reference sequence). V shed 2 bases and J shed 1 base, with 6 bases lying between them.

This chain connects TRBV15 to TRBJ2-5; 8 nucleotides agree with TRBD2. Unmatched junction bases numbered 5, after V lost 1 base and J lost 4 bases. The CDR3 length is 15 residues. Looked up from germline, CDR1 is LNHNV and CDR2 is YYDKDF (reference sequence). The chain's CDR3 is CATSRAGGPGETQYF. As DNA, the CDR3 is TGTGCCACCAGCAGAGCGGGAGGGCCTGGAGAGACCCAGTACTTC.

CDR3: CASSMTSRGYNEQFF. CDR3 in DNA: TGTGCCAGTAGTATGACTTCCAGGGGGTACAATGAGCAGTTCTTC. This sequence joins TRBV19 and TRBJ2-1; TRBD1 matches 7 bases. CDR3 length: 15 residues. Germline assignment: CDR1 LNHDA and CDR2 SQIVND (reference sequence). V shed 3 bases and J 4 bases; nucleotides not matched to a gene: 6. Using reference TRBV19 and TRBJ2-1 for the parts outside the CDR3, the full variable domain is DGGITQSPKYLFRKEGQNVTLSCEQNLNHDAMYWYRQDPGQGLRLIYYSQIVNDFQKGDIAEGYSVSREKKESFPLTVTSAQKNPTAFYLCASSMTSRGYNEQFFGPGTRLTVL.